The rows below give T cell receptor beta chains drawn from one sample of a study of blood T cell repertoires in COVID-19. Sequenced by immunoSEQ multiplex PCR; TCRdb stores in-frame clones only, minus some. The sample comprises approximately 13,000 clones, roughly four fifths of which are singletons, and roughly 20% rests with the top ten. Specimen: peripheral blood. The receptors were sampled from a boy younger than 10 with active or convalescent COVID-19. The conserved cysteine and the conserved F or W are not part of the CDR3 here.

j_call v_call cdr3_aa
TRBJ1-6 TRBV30 AWSWEIYNSPLH
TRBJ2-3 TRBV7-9 ASSLWASGSSTDTQY
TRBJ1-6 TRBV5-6 ASSLGGLNSSPLH
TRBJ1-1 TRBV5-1 ASTRDMNTEAF
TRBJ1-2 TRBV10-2 ASSGGTSRLNYGYT
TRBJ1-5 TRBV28 ASSLPSGYHLRSNQPQH
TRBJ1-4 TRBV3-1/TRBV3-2 ASSPLPSEKLF
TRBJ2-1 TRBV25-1 ASSEKGSGNYNEQF
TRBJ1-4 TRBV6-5 ASSYSTGQQEKLF
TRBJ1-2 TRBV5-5 ASSPNWGGGFYGYT
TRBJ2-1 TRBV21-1 ASRNGLAGETPYNEQF
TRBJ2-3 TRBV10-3 AISSTDTQY
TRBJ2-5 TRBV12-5 ASGLVLGGLAGAGVEETQY
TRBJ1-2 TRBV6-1 ASSEALPITSSYGYT
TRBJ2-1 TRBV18 ASSPGLLFYNEQF
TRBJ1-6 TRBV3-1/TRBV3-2 ASSQLGGDSPLH
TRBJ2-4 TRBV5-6 ASSLKSTLAKNIQY
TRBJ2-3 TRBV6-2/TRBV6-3 ASSYTVDTQY
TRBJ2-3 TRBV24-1 ATSQGGLAGGMVRDTQY
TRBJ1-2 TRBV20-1 SARADRGYT
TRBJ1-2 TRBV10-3 AISELGASRLGYT
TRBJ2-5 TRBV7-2 ASSIEVVETQY
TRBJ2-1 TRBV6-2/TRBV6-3 ASSYSPGGSNEQF
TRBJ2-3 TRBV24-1 ATSDPGLAGEGDTQY
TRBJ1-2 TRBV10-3 AISRWGKFGHYNYGYT
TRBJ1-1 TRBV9 ASSARTGRTEAF
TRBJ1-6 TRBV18 ASSPNSDSPLH
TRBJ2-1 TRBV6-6 ASSYTMTGSNEQF
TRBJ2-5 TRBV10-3 AIRPGQAYQETQY
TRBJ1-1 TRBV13 ASSPRARGEAF
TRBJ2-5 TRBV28 ASTLMTSGRGGAETQY
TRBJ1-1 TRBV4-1 ASSQDPGQGTEAF
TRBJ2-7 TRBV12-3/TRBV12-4 ASSSGTGPH
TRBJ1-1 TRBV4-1 ASSRLNRPGQANTEAF
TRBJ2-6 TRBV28 ASRATLGGGGANVLT
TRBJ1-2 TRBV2 ASSYGTGGAGYGYT
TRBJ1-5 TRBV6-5 ASRGAYNQPQH
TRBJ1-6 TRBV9 ASSVTDRDTLH
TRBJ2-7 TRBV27 ASSLQGTLYEQY
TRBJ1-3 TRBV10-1 ASSPELSGNTIY
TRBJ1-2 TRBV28 ASTGNTGGPNYGYT
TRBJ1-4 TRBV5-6 ASSHRIATNEKLF
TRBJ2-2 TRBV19 ASRFQTGTGELF
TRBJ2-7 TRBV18 ASSVGEGYEQY